This T cell receptor beta chain was recovered during a study of Ad26.COV2.S vaccination and SARS-CoV-2 variants. General observations from the study: Total responses of T cells may have been underestimated by the analyses of TCR breadth and depth.

Clones were sequenced by immunoSEQ multiplex PCR, and TCRdb holds only the in-frame ones, with some missing. The sample contains 350,000 to 500,000 clones, around 90% of which appear only once. V gave up 4 bases and J gave up 3 bases; unmatched junction bases: 6. Looked up from germline, CDR1 is SGHTS and CDR2 is YDEGEE. The CDR3 spans 16 residues. Treatment indicated: roughly 18 received Ad26.COV2.S at low or high dose, single or two shots; about 5 received placebo; per-sample allocation not given. On day 63 after the first injection, vaccine and placebo recipients gave samples. About this clone itself: Its antigen is as yet unknown.

The sequencing used peripheral blood, collected in a trial of Ad26.COV2.S vaccine versus placebo. This sequence joins TRBV5-8 and TRBJ2-3, with 12 bases that match TRBD2. This TCR was sampled from a person between 18 and 65 years old who received the Ad26.COV2.S COVID-19 vaccine or a placebo. The CDR3, as DNA: TGTGCCAGCAGCCGACTAGCGGGAGAAACGACAGATACGCAGTATTTT. Translated: CASSRLAGETTDTQYF.